This is a list of T cell receptor beta chains from one sample in a study of blood T cell repertoires in COVID-19. TCRdb's table, derived via immunoSEQ multiplex PCR, lists solely in-frame clones and lacks some. The sample has roughly 130,000 clones, roughly 80% seen once; the top ten hold 3% to 3.5%. Material for sequencing was peripheral blood. The receptors originated from a woman older than 75 with acute or convalescent COVID-19. Both conserved end residues are trimmed from each CDR3. Fields, in order: clone size, V gene, CDR3 protein. A clone size is listed for some rows: how often the clone was seen (once, few, many), or a class if it is expanded.

abundance: many; v_gene: TRBV7-3; CDR3aa: ASSLVGTALGGDTEAF
abundance: .; v_gene: TRBV2; CDR3aa: ASSEDRWGNTEAF
abundance: .; v_gene: TRBV7-3; CDR3aa: ASSLGREEQY
abundance: .; v_gene: TRBV5-4; CDR3aa: ASRHDRGYGYT
abundance: .; v_gene: TRBV7-9; CDR3aa: ASSLGRLPQTNTGELF
abundance: .; v_gene: TRBV29-1; CDR3aa: SVRYASENSPLH
abundance: few; v_gene: TRBV24-1; CDR3aa: ATSAGQARGYT
abundance: .; v_gene: TRBV5-8; CDR3aa: ASSARRVGSETQY
abundance: .; v_gene: TRBV12-3/TRBV12-4; CDR3aa: ASSYGDTEAF
abundance: .; v_gene: TRBV6-1; CDR3aa: ASSAVLPGQGAGQPQH
abundance: .; v_gene: TRBV9; CDR3aa: ASSRDRGRFYGYT
abundance: .; v_gene: TRBV5-5; CDR3aa: ASSPGNGFYEQY
abundance: .; v_gene: TRBV2; CDR3aa: ASTPAGYSVSPLH
abundance: .; v_gene: TRBV2; CDR3aa: ASSESRWRYGYT
abundance: .; v_gene: TRBV5-5; CDR3aa: ASSLDRGREQY
abundance: .; v_gene: TRBV5-4; CDR3aa: ASSSDSYGYT
abundance: .; v_gene: TRBV9; CDR3aa: ASTREAASTEAF
abundance: .; v_gene: TRBV25-1; CDR3aa: ASSDLLSGDGNEKLF
abundance: .; v_gene: TRBV5-1; CDR3aa: ASSLSPSGGAQETQY
abundance: .; v_gene: TRBV5-1; CDR3aa: ASSNLLTGGYT
abundance: .; v_gene: TRBV5-1; CDR3aa: ASRGGTDPADTQY
abundance: .; v_gene: TRBV18; CDR3aa: ASSRPGGGNTEAF
abundance: few; v_gene: TRBV19; CDR3aa: ASSPYASGQGIVYGYT
abundance: .; v_gene: TRBV7-8; CDR3aa: ASSLLPQGADISNQPQH
abundance: few; v_gene: TRBV14; CDR3aa: ASSPRLNSPLH
abundance: .; v_gene: TRBV19; CDR3aa: ATPPRLADSSYNEQF
abundance: few; v_gene: TRBV19; CDR3aa: ASSIGRAASTGELF
abundance: .; v_gene: TRBV11-3; CDR3aa: ASSSHQAGGDNEQF
abundance: many; v_gene: TRBV19; CDR3aa: ASMSGTGGSSPLH
abundance: once; v_gene: TRBV12-3/TRBV12-4; CDR3aa: ASSLINEQF
abundance: .; v_gene: TRBV7-2; CDR3aa: ASSSLAGGVNNEQF
abundance: .; v_gene: TRBV19; CDR3aa: ASSIWGGVTEAF
abundance: .; v_gene: TRBV4-1; CDR3aa: ASSQVDTSSSYNSPLH
abundance: .; v_gene: TRBV7-9; CDR3aa: ASSPGRGSDTEAF